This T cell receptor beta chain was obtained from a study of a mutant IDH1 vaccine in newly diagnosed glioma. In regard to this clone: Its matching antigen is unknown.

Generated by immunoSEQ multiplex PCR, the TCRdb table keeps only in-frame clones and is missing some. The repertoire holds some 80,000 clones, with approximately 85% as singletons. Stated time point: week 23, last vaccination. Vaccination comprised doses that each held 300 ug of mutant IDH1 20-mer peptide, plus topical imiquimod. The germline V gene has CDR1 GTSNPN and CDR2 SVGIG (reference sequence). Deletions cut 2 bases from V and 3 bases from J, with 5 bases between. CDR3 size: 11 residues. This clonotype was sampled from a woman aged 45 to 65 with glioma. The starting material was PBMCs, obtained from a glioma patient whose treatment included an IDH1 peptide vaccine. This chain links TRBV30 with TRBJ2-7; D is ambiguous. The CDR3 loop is CAWSMYYEQYF. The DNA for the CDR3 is TGTGCCTGGAGTATGTACTACGAGCAGTACTTC.